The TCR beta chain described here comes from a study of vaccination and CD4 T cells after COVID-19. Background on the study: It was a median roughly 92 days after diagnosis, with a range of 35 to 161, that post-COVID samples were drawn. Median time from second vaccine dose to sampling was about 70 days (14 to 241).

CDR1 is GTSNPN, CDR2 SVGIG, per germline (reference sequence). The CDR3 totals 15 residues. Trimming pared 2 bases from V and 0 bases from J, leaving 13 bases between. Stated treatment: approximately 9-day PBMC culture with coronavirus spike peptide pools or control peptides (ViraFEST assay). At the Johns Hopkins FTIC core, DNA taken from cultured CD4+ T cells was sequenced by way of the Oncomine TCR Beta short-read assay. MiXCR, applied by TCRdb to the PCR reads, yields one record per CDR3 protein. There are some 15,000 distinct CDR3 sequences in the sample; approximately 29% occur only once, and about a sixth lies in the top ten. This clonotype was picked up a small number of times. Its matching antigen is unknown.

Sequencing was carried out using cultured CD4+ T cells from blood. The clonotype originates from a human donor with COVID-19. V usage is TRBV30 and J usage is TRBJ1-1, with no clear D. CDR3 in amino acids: CAWSPLDGMNTEAFF. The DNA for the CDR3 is TGTGCCTGGAGTCCATTGGACGGCATGAACACTGAAGCTTTCTTT. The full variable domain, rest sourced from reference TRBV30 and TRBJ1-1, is SQTIHQWPATLVQPVGSPLSLECTVEGTSNPNLYWYRQAAGRGLQLLFYSVGIGQISSEVPQNLSASRPQDRQFILSSKKLLLSDSGFYLCAWSPLDGMNTEAFFGQGTRLTVV.